These 22 T cell receptor beta chains were sequenced from one sample in a study of CD8 T cells in ankylosing spondylitis. Their recognized antigens are unknown. MiXCR was run by TCRdb on the 5' RACE reads, yielding one entry per CDR3 protein. The sample holds more than 400,000 distinct CDR3 sequences, over 4% seen once. Study-wide findings and caveats: What appeared characteristic of ankylosing spondylitis blood was a TCR beta motif of 7 or 8 highly homologous variants.

The sequencing sample was made of blood, either unsorted or a sorted T cell fraction (not recorded which). Receptors were obtained from a male donor with ankylosing spondylitis.

This clonotype showed up many times. In DNA form, the CDR3 reads TGCGCCAGCAGGAGCAGCCTAAACCAAGAGACCCAGTACTTC. It translates to CASRSSLNQETQYF. The chain couples TRBV4-3 to TRBJ2-5, with D unresolved. V lost 6 bases and J lost 0, with 11 bases in between. CDR3 length equals 14 residues. Per germline, CDR1 LGHNA and CDR2 YSLEER.

The rearrangement joins TRBV5-1 to TRBJ2-1; 8 nucleotides match TRBD2. Trimming removed 3 bases from V and 5 bases from J; junction bases left unmatched: 10. The CDR3 contains 16 residues. The V gene's germline CDR1 is SGHRS and CDR2 YFSETQ. The CDR3 DNA follows: TGCGCCAGCAGCTCCTTCACTAGCGGAGCCAACAATGAGCAGTTCTTC. It codes for CASSSFTSGANNEQFF.

There are many counts of this clonotype. V usage is TRBV6-1 and J usage is TRBJ2-2; D gene uncertain. The germline gives CDR1 MNHNS, CDR2 SASEGT. Trimming cost V 4 bases and J 0 bases, with 15 bases left between them. CDR3 length: 17 residues. The CDR3 bases are TGTGCCAGCAGTGGGCAGGTTCGGAACGCGAACACCGGGGAGCTGTTTTTT. Protein product: CASSGQVRNANTGELFF.

There are a few counts of this clonotype. The chain couples TRBV7-2 to TRBJ2-5; D unresolved. V was trimmed by 2 bases and J by 1 base, leaving 11 bases between them. CDR3 length: 15 residues. Germline V gene sequence: CDR1 SGHTA, CDR2 FQGNSA. In DNA form, the CDR3 reads TGTGCCAGCAGCTTAAGCTGGGTTGGCCAAGAGACCCAGTACTTC. Its translation: CASSLSWVGQETQYF.

This clonotype was seen ten or more times. The chain joins TRBV7-6 to TRBJ1-1; D remains unclear. From germline, CDR1 is SGHVS and CDR2 FNYEAQ. With 5 bases removed from V and 2 bases from J, the gap between germline ends came to 12 bases. This CDR3 region has 14 residues. The DNA of the CDR3 is TGTGCCAGCAGCGAGACAAGATTTAACACTGAAGCTTTCTTT. This translates into CASSETRFNTEAFF. The complete variable domain, with remaining parts taken from reference TRBV7-6 and TRBJ1-1, reads GAGVSQSPRYKVTKRGQDVALRCDPISGHVSLYWYRQALGQGPEFLTYFNYEAQQDKSGLPNDRFSAERPEGSISTLTIQRTEQRDSAMYRCASSETRFNTEAFFGQGTRLTVV.

The table lists this clonotype with a few counts. This chain connects TRBV28 to TRBJ2-2; D perhaps matches TRBD2 (5 bases). Germline CDR1 reads MDHEN; CDR2 reads SYDVKM. The CDR3 contains 15 residues. The V end was cut by 3 bases, the J end by 7 bases, with 15 bases between. In DNA, the CDR3 is TGTGCCAGCAGTTTTGGGCAGGCGGCGGGCGGGGAGCTGTTTTTT. This codes for CASSFGQAAGGELFF.

This clonotype was seen more than once but under ten times. The chain employs TRBV4-3 and TRBJ2-1, with 9 bases lining up with TRBD2. After removal of 0 bases from V and 5 bases from J, the junction contained 11 bases not matched to a gene. Germline V gives CDR1 LGHNA, CDR2 YSLEER. The CDR3 has 18 residues. For the CDR3, the DNA is TGCGCCAGCAGCCAAGAAAGTGTCTGGCTAGCGGGGAACAATGAGCAGTTCTTC. Translation gives CASSQESVWLAGNNEQFF.

V and J are TRBV21-1 and TRBJ2-3; TRBD1, the D gene given by the table, was not confirmed from the DNA. TRBV21-1 is flagged as a pseudogene. The CDR3 runs 17 residues. CDR3 loop: CASSKDGTGPSTDTQYF. Written as DNA, the CDR3 is TGTGCCAGCAGCAAAGATGGGACAGGCCCGAGCACAGATACGCAGTATTTT.

The V and J genes are TRBV12-3 or TRBV12-4 and TRBJ2-7; D could derive from TRBD1 or TRBD2 (8 bases each). Trimming left V 2 bases short and J 5 bases short, with 16 bases between. The CDR3 sequence is 15 residues long. CDR3 in DNA: TGTGCCAGCAGTTTATCGGCGGGGGGACAGGACGAGCAGTACTTC. This encodes CASSLSAGGQDEQYF.

This clonotype has at least ten counts. The J gene is TRBJ1-5, the V gene TRBV7-2; D unresolved. The CDR3 has 15 amino acids. V was trimmed by 1 base and J by 1 base, leaving 8 bases between them. Looked up from germline, CDR1 is SGHTA and CDR2 is FQGNSA. Here the CDR3 reads CASSLGAASNQPQHF. The CDR3 DNA sequence: TGTGCCAGCAGCTTAGGGGCGGCGAGCAATCAGCCCCAGCATTTT.

This clonotype was counted at least ten times. The chain combines TRBV20-1 with TRBJ1-2; D gene ambiguous. The germline CDR1 and CDR2 sequences are DFQATT and SNEGSKA (reference sequence). This CDR3 region has 12 residues. Trimming removed 0 bases from V and 4 bases from J, with 6 bases in between. The DNA of the CDR3 is TGCAGTGCTAGAGAAGCGTTCTATGGCTACACCTTC. It is translated as CSAREAFYGYTF.

Ten or more counts support this clonotype. The V and J genes are TRBV5-1 and TRBJ1-1; D perhaps matches TRBD1 (5 bases). CDR1 and CDR2 (germline): SGHRS, YFSETQ. The CDR3 covers 15 residues. The V end was cut by 0 bases, the J end by 0 bases, with 9 bases between. The CDR3 reads CASSLAGGVNTEAFF. In DNA, the CDR3 is TGCGCCAGCAGCTTGGCCGGAGGGGTGAACACTGAAGCTTTCTTT.

This clonotype was counted many times. This chain joins TRBV28 and TRBJ2-3; unclear D gene. V was clipped by 6 bases and J by 3 bases, with 7 bases between them. The CDR3 runs to 12 residues. Germline V gene data show CDR1 as MDHEN and CDR2 as SYDVKM. The chain's CDR3 is CASRSGTDTQYF. CDR3 nucleotide sequence: TGTGCCAGCAGGTCTGGTACAGATACGCAGTATTTT.

In its sample, this clonotype was seen many times. The chain employs TRBV7-2 and TRBJ2-3; TRBD1 is a possible D gene (5 bases). The V and J ends lost 1 base and 3 bases respectively, with 17 bases between them. Germline V gene data show CDR1 as SGHTA and CDR2 as FQGNSA. The CDR3 is 17 residues long. The CDR3 sequence: CASSLGFSGQATDTQYF. The CDR3 DNA follows: TGTGCCAGCAGCTTAGGTTTTTCTGGACAAGCGACAGATACGCAGTATTTT. The full variable domain, completed using reference TRBV7-2 and TRBJ2-3, is GAGVSQSPSNKVTEKGKDVELRCDPISGHTALYWYRQSLGQGLEFLIYFQGNSAPDKSGLPSDRFSAERTGGSVSTLTIQRTQQEDSAVYLCASSLGFSGQATDTQYFGPGTRLTVL.

This clonotype was picked up many times. The chain employs TRBV7-2 and TRBJ2-7; no clear D gene. Trimming shortened V by 2 bases and J by 4 bases, and 6 bases separated the two germline ends. The CDR3 loop spans 12 amino acids. Germline lookup yields CDR1 SGHTA and CDR2 FQGNSA. The CDR3 here is CASSLYTYEQYF. The CDR3 coding sequence is TGTGCCAGCAGCTTATACACTTACGAGCAGTACTTC.

This clonotype was observed at least ten times. This chain connects TRBV13 to TRBJ2-1, with 14 bases lining up with TRBD2. CDR1 is PRHDT and CDR2 is FYEKMQ in the germline V gene (reference sequence). The CDR3 spans 15 residues. With V trimmed by 5 bases and J by 7 bases, 4 bases remained unmatched. The CDR3 here is CASSTTSGGANEQFF. DNA for the CDR3: TGTGCCAGCAGCACGACTAGCGGGGGGGCGAATGAGCAGTTCTTC.

This clonotype was counted at least ten times. The chain combines TRBV2 with TRBJ1-5; perhaps TRBD1 as D (6 bases). The CDR3 length is 15 residues. The germline gives CDR1 SNHLY, CDR2 FYNNEI. V was pared by 6 bases and J by 5 bases, with 17 bases between. CDR3 sequence reads: CASSGADRLYQPQHF. In nucleotides, the CDR3 is TGTGCCAGCAGCGGTGCCGACAGGCTCTATCAGCCCCAGCATTTT.

This clonotype appeared many times. The J gene is TRBJ1-2, the V gene TRBV5-1; TRBD1 might be the D (6 bases). Per the germline V gene, CDR1 is SGHRS and CDR2 is YFSETQ. The CDR3 length is 18 residues. The germline V and J ends were trimmed by 5 bases and 2 bases, with 25 bases remaining between them. CDR3 DNA sequence: TGCGCCAGCAGGAACGAGGGGGGGATTAAAGCCCTGAACTATGGCTACACCTTC. Protein sequence: CASRNEGGIKALNYGYTF.

This clonotype was recorded at least ten times. The chain has TRBV9 and TRBJ1-1, with a possible D match to TRBD1 (5 bases). Per the germline V gene, CDR1 is SGDLS and CDR2 is YYNGEE. This CDR3 spans 16 amino acids. Trimming left V 3 bases short and J 0 bases short, with 15 bases between. CDR3: CASSGGHRAMNTEAFF. The CDR3 coding sequence is TGTGCCAGCAGCGGCGGACATCGAGCCATGAACACTGAAGCTTTCTTT. Supplemented by reference TRBV9 and TRBJ1-1, the full variable domain reads DSGVTQTPKHLITATGQRVTLRCSPRSGDLSVYWYQQSLDQGLQFLIQYYNGEERAKGNILERFSAQQFPDLHSELNLSSLELGDSALYFCASSGGHRAMNTEAFFGQGTRLTVV.

This clonotype has a count of ten or more. The CDR3 sequence: CATADTDGYNEQFF. The DNA for the CDR3 is TGTGCCACCGCCGACACGGACGGCTACAATGAGCAGTTCTTC. The chain has TRBV7-9 and TRBJ2-1; D gene ambiguous. Trimming stripped 10 bases from V and 3 bases from J, with 16 bases between. CDR3 size: 14 residues. Germline-derived CDR1 and CDR2 are SEHNR and FQNEAQ (reference sequence).

This clonotype was picked up many times. The rearrangement uses TRBV4-1 and TRBJ2-5; D is undetermined. This CDR3 region has 13 residues. Trimming took off 1 base at V and 1 base at J, with 4 bases between the two ends. Germline values: CDR1 MGHRA, CDR2 YSYEKL. The CDR3 is CASSQAIQETQYF. DNA of the CDR3: TGCGCCAGCAGCCAAGCTATCCAAGAGACCCAGTACTTC.

This clonotype has a handful of counts. The CDR3 reads CARALDLELFF. DNA for the CDR3: TGTGCCAGGGCCTTGGATTTGGAGCTGTTTTTT. The gene calls are TRBV28 and TRBJ2-2, with unresolved D. This CDR3 comprises 11 residues. The ends were cut back, 9 bases at V and 10 bases at J, with 12 bases in the middle. Germline V gene lookup returns CDR1 MDHEN and CDR2 SYDVKM.